Below, 2 T cell receptor beta chains from the same sample are listed, as sequenced in a study of blood T cell repertoires in COVID-19. Method: immunoSEQ multiplex PCR; TCRdb's copy keeps in-frame clones and lacks some. The table lists 250,000 to 350,000 clones, roughly 88% of them singletons, with about 1.7% in the top ten. Sequenced sample: peripheral blood. The receptors shown here come from a woman aged 45-60 years with acute or convalescent COVID-19.

V usage is TRBV7-2 and J usage is TRBJ2-7; 9 bases match TRBD1. This CDR3 spans 16 amino acids. Germline CDR1 reads SGHTA; CDR2 reads FQGNSA. The V and J ends lost 1 base and 8 bases, in that order; junction bases with no gene match: 12. CDR3 nucleotide sequence: TGTGCCAGCAGCTTAGGGCCGGGACAGGGCTTACAGCAGCAGTACTTC. It translates to CASSLGPGQGLQQQYF.

The chain uses TRBV5-1 and TRBJ2-1; 11 bases line up with TRBD2. Germline lookup yields CDR1 SGHRS and CDR2 YFSETQ. The V gene end was trimmed by 2 bases and the J gene end by 6 bases; junction bases not matched to a gene: 10. The CDR3 covers 17 residues. The CDR3 reads CASSLRPGLAASNEQFF. The CDR3 DNA reads TGCGCCAGCAGCTTAAGGCCGGGACTAGCGGCATCCAATGAGCAGTTCTTC.